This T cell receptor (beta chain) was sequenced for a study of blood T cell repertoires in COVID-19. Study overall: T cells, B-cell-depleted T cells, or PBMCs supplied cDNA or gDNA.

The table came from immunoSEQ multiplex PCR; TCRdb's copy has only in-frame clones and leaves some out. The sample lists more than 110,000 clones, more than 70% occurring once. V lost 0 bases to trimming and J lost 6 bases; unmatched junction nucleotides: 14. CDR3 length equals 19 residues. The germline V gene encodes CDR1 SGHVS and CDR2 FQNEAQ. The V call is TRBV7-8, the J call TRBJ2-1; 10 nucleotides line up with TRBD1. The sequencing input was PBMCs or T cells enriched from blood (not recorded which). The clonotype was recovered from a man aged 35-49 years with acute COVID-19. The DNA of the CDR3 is TGTGCCAGCAGCTTAGCTTCCGGGACAGGGGCCTTTGGAGCCAATGAGCAGTTCTTC. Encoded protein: CASSLASGTGAFGANEQFF.